The entry that follows covers one T cell receptor beta chain sequence. Study processing details: Researchers report that nucleated cell counts were estimated from reference gene primer amplification. The assay was immunoSEQ multiplex PCR, and TCRdb's table has in-frame clones only and misses some. V and J calls and clone size are given by that table; D and trimming were obtained from the DNA. The data contain tens of thousands of clones, roughly 85% of them singletons. The CDR3 has 15 amino acids. CDR1 and CDR2 from the germline V gene are SGHAT and FQNNGV. V gave up 5 bases and J gave up 3 bases; unmatched junction bases: 6. The data stem from a study of blood T cell repertoires in COVID-19. Whole-study context: The United States, Italy and Spain provided the acute and convalescent COVID-19 samples. T cells, B-cell-depleted T cells, or PBMCs supplied cDNA or gDNA.

This TCR was sampled from a woman aged 80 or over with active or convalescent COVID-19. The genes are TRBV11-2 and TRBJ2-3; 9 bases map to TRBD2. Sequencing used peripheral blood. The CDR3 region is CASSPWTSATDTQYF. CDR3 DNA: TGTGCCAGCAGCCCCTGGACTAGCGCGACAGATACGCAGTATTTT.